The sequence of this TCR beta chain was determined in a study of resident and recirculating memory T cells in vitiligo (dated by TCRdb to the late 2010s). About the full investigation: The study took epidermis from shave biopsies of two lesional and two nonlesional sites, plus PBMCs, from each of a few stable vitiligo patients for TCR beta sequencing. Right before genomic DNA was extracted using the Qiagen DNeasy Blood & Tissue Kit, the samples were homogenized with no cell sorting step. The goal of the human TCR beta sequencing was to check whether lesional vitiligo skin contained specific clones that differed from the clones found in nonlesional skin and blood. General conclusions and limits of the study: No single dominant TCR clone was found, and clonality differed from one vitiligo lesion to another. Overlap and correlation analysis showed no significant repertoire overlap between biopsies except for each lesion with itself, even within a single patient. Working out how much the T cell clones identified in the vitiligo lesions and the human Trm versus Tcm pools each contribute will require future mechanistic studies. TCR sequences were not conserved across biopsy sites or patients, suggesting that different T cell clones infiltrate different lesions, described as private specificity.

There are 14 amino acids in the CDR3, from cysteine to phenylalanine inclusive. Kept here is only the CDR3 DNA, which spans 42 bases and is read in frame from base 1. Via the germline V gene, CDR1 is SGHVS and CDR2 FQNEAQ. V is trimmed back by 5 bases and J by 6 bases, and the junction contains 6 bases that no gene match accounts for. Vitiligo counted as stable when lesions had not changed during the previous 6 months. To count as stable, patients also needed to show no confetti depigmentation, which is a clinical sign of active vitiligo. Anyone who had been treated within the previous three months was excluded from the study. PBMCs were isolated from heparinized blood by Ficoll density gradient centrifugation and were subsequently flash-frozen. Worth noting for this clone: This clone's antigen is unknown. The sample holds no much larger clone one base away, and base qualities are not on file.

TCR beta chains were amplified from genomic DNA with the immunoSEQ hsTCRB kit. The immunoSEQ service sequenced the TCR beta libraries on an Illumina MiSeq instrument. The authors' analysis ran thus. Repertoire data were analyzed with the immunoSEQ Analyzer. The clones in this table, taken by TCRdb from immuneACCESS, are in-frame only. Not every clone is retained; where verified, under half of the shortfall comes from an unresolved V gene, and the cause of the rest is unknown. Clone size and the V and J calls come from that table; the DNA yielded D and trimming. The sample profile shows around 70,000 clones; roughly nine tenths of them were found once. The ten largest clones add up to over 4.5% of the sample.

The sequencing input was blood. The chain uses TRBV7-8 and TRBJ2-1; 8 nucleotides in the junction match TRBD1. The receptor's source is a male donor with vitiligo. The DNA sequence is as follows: TGTGCCAGCAGCAGCCAGGGGGCGGTCAATGAGCAGTTCTTC. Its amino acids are CASSSQGAVNEQFF.